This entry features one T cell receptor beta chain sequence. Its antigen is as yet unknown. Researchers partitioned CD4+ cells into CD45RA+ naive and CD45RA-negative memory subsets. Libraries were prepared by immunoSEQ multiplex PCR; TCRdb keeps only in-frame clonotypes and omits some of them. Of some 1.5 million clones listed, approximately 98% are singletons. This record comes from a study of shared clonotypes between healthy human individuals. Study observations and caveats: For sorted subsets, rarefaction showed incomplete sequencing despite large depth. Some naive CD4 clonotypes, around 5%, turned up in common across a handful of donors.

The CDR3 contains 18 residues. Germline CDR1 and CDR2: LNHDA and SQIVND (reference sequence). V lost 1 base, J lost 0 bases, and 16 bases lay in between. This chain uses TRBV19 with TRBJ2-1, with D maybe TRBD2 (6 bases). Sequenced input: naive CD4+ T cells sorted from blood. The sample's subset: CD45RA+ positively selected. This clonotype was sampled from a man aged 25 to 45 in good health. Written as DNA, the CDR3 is TGTGCCAGTAGTATAGCCCTACCTAGCGCGAGCTCCTACAATGAGCAGTTCTTC. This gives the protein CASSIALPSASSYNEQFF.